Below, 20 T cell receptor beta chains from the same sample are listed, as sequenced in a study of brain T cells in children with intractable seizures. TCRdb's copy holds only in-frame clones and misses some; the assay was immunoSEQ multiplex PCR. Here the sample spans tens of thousands of clones, 85% to 95% being singletons. Sequencing was performed on peripheral blood, taken at surgery. Receptors originate from a boy under two years old with tuberous sclerosis and intractable seizures.

The chain joins TRBV24-1 to TRBJ2-2, with 9 bases matching TRBD1. V shed 4 bases and J 6 bases; nucleotides not matched to a gene: 8. Germline V gives CDR1 KGHDR, CDR2 SFDVKD. This CDR3 region has 16 residues. The CDR3 loop is CATSDPGQGIPGELFF. DNA for the CDR3: TGTGCCACCAGTGACCCGGGACAGGGAATCCCCGGGGAGCTGTTTTTT.

The chain has TRBV9 and TRBJ2-7; 11 bases align to TRBD1. The CDR3 contains 14 residues. Germline V CDR1 and CDR2: SGDLS, YYNGEE. V lost 4 bases to trimming and J lost 4 bases; unmatched junction nucleotides: 4. Written as DNA, the CDR3 is TGTGCCAGCAGCCTAGGGACAGGGGGTTACGAGCAGTACTTC. Its protein is CASSLGTGGYEQYF.

This rearrangement joins TRBV5-1 to TRBJ2-5, with 7 bases that match TRBD1. The J segment lost 2 bases and the V segment lost 0 bases, leaving 4 bases of the junction unmatched. Per the germline V gene, CDR1 is SGHRS and CDR2 is YFSETQ. This CDR3 region has 15 residues. This CDR3 reads CASSLEGAGQETQYF. The CDR3 DNA sequence: TGCGCCAGCAGCTTGGAGGGGGCCGGGCAAGAGACCCAGTACTTC.

The chain's CDR3 is CASSLRGQNEQFF. CDR3 DNA: TGTGCCAGCAGTTTACGGGGCCAGAATGAGCAGTTCTTC. This chain links TRBV27 with TRBJ2-1; possibly TRBD1 or TRBD2 for D (5 bases each). Germline loops: CDR1 MNHEY, CDR2 SMNVEV (reference sequence). Between the trimmed V and J ends, which lost 2 bases and 7 bases, there was a span of 9 bases. The CDR3 loop spans 13 amino acids.

The chain carries TRBV6-6 and TRBJ2-1; D gene uncertain. Trimming stripped 3 bases from V and 10 bases from J, with 7 bases between. Germline V gene lookup returns CDR1 MNHNY and CDR2 SVGAGI (reference sequence). The CDR3 has 11 amino acids. This CDR3 is CASSYGVEQFF. The CDR3 coding sequence is TGTGCCAGCAGTTATGGGGTAGAGCAGTTCTTC.

The chain carries TRBV28 and TRBJ1-2; weak D call: TRBD1 (6 bases). Germline V gives CDR1 MDHEN, CDR2 SYDVKM. V dropped 8 bases and J dropped 7 bases, with 23 bases sitting between them. CDR3 size: 15 residues. The CDR3 nucleotides read TGTGCCAGCGGATCCCCCCCGGAGGGGGACCCTGGCTACACCTTC. As protein: CASGSPPEGDPGYTF.

The chain is built from TRBV7-2 and TRBJ2-7; D unclear. The CDR3 has 14 amino acids. Trimming stripped 1 base from V and 0 bases from J, with 7 bases between. Germline V gene sequence: CDR1 SGHTA, CDR2 FQGNSA. The CDR3 protein is CASSLDSSSYEQYF. DNA of the CDR3: TGTGCCAGCAGCTTAGACTCCAGCTCCTACGAGCAGTACTTC.

The rearrangement links TRBV19 to TRBJ2-7; 9 bases match TRBD2. The CDR3 spans 13 residues. Losses at the gene ends were 2 bases for V and 4 bases for J; bases not matched to a gene: 0. The V gene's germline CDR1 is LNHDA and CDR2 SQIVND (reference sequence). In DNA, the CDR3 is TGTGCCAGTAGTATAACTAGCGGGTACGAGCAGTACTTC. It specifies CASSITSGYEQYF.

The V gene is TRBV7-2, the J gene TRBJ1-1; D remains unclear. CDR3 length: 14 amino acids. V was shortened by 2 bases and J by 4 bases, with 11 bases between the two germline ends. Germline V gene sequence: CDR1 SGHTA, CDR2 FQGNSA. The CDR3 sequence: CASSLSLSVTEAFF. The CDR3 bases are TGTGCCAGCAGCTTATCCCTTTCCGTCACTGAAGCTTTCTTT.

In DNA, the CDR3 is TGTGCCAGCAGCCCAAAGAGCGGGGGGGGTTGGAATGAGCAGTTCTTC. Translating it yields CASSPKSGGGWNEQFF. This sequence joins TRBV9 and TRBJ2-1; 10 nucleotides align to TRBD2. Germline-derived CDR1 and CDR2 are SGDLS and YYNGEE. CDR3 length: 16 amino acids. Trimming removed 4 bases from V and 7 bases from J; junction bases left unmatched: 11.

A word on this clone: This same CDR3 is encoded by further DNA sequences in the sample. The chain employs TRBV5-4 and TRBJ2-1; TRBD2 agrees at 8 bases. The CDR3 extends over 15 amino acids. V lost 4 bases and J lost 3; bases outside the gene matches: 6. Germline CDR1 reads SGHNT; CDR2 reads YYREEE (reference sequence). This chain's CDR3 is CASSLGLALYNEQFF. The CDR3 coding sequence is TGTGCCAGCAGCCTTGGACTAGCTCTCTACAATGAGCAGTTCTTC.

This clone appeared once. The chain is built from TRBV29-1 and TRBJ2-2; tentatively, D is TRBD1 (6 bases). V was shortened by 6 bases and J by 0 bases, with 8 bases between the two germline ends. Germline V gene data show CDR1 as SQVTM and CDR2 as ANQGSEA. The CDR3 is made up of 13 amino acids. The CDR3 loop is CSVGQTNTGELFF. Here the CDR3 DNA reads TGCAGCGTAGGACAGACGAACACCGGGGAGCTGTTTTTT.

The chain carries TRBV7-2 and TRBJ1-6; TRBD1 might be the D (6 bases). Germline values: CDR1 SGHTA, CDR2 FQGNSA. This CDR3 is 15 amino acids long. Trimming cost V 0 bases and J 5 bases, with 8 bases left between them. The CDR3 is CASSLAAGDNSPLHF. The CDR3 DNA reads as TGTGCCAGCAGCTTAGCGGCAGGGGATAATTCACCCCTCCACTTT. Full variable domain (rest looked up from reference TRBV7-2 and TRBJ1-6): GAGVSQSPSNKVTEKGKDVELRCDPISGHTALYWYRQSLGQGLEFLIYFQGNSAPDKSGLPSDRFSAERTGGSVSTLTIQRTQQEDSAVYLCASSLAAGDNSPLHFGNGTRLTVT.

This clone showed up just once. The CDR3: CASSQLGGPEQYF. Here the CDR3 DNA reads TGCGCCAGCAGTCAATTGGGAGGGCCTGAGCAGTACTTC. V usage is TRBV23-1 and J usage is TRBJ2-7, with 7 positions matching TRBD2. TRBV23-1 is annotated as an ORF whose role is uncertain. V gave up 1 base and J gave up 7 bases; unmatched junction bases: 4. The CDR3 spans 13 residues.

V is TRBV2 and J is TRBJ1-2; D perhaps matches TRBD1 (6 bases). Trimming shortened V by 9 bases and J by 5 bases, and 13 bases separated the two germline ends. Germline V gene data show CDR1 as SNHLY and CDR2 as FYNNEI. The CDR3 is 12 residues long. The DNA of the CDR3 is TGTGCCAGGAGGAGGGGGTTGTATGGCTACACCTTC. It encodes CARRRGLYGYTF.

The chain recombines TRBV2 with TRBJ2-5, with TRBD1 as a possible D gene (5 bases). The germline V gene has CDR1 SNHLY and CDR2 FYNNEI. Trimming shortened V by 2 bases and J by 0 bases, and 7 bases separated the two germline ends. The CDR3 covers 14 residues. The CDR3 loop reads CASSETTDQETQYF. For the CDR3, the DNA is TGTGCCAGCAGTGAAACGACAGACCAAGAGACCCAGTACTTC.

The rearrangement uses TRBV18 and TRBJ2-7; TRBD2 aligns across 9 bases. Trimming took 4 bases from V and 2 from J; bases not matched to a gene: 6. This CDR3 has 15 amino acids. Germline V gene lookup returns CDR1 KGHSH and CDR2 LQKENI. The CDR3 DNA follows: TGTGCCAGCTCACGTGTTAGCGGGGGTACCTACGAGCAGTACTTC. As protein: CASSRVSGGTYEQYF.

The genes are TRBV12-3 or TRBV12-4 and TRBJ1-2; 7 positions match TRBD1. Germline trimming cut 5 bases from V and 4 bases from J; bases unmatched to any gene: 4. This CDR3 contains 13 residues. CDR3 amino acids: CASSPDRAYGYTF. The CDR3 nucleotides are TGTGCCAGCAGTCCCGACAGGGCCTATGGCTACACCTTC.

The chain links TRBV9 to TRBJ1-1; maybe TRBD1 (5 bases). Deletions cut 0 bases from V and 6 bases from J, with 12 bases between. The CDR3 extends over 14 amino acids. Germline V gene data show CDR1 as SGDLS and CDR2 as YYNGEE. DNA for the CDR3: TGTGCCAGCAGCGTAGATGACCGGGGGGCTGAAGCTTTCTTT. Protein product: CASSVDDRGAEAFF.

The sample holds one count of this clone. The chain is built from TRBV19 and TRBJ1-4, with 9 bases matching TRBD1. V lost 6 bases and J lost 8; bases outside the gene matches: 7. The CDR3 loop spans 14 amino acids. Per germline, CDR1 LNHDA and CDR2 SQIVND (reference sequence). The CDR3 DNA reads TGTGCCAGTAGCCGGACAGGGGTAGGGGAAAAACTGTTTTTT. Encoded protein: CASSRTGVGEKLFF.